The TCR beta chain under discussion was sequenced for a study of blood T cell repertoires in COVID-19. In the study's own analysis: Counts of nucleated cells, estimated from reference gene primer amplification, were obtained. Here immunoSEQ multiplex PCR was the method, and the copy in TCRdb shows in-frame clones only, minus some. V and J calls and clone size come straight from that table; D and trimming were deduced from the DNA. The repertoire holds more than 140,000 clones, roughly 88% seen once, with about 1.6% in the top ten. The TCR comes from a woman in her fifties or sixties with acute or convalescent COVID-19. Sequenced material: peripheral blood.

DNA of the CDR3: TGCGCCAGCAGTCAATCGCCTTACAGGAACCCCCACTACGAGCAGTACTTC. It translates to CASSQSPYRNPHYEQYF. The chain combines TRBV23-1 with TRBJ2-7; weak D call: TRBD1 (5 bases). TRBV23-1 is given ORF status, its function remaining uncertain. The CDR3 is 17 residues long. V was clipped by 0 bases and J by 3 bases, with 18 bases between them.